This is a list of T cell receptor beta chains from one sample in a study of human T cells and chemical hapten exposure. Each CDR3 protein gets one entry after TCRdb re-called the RACE reads with MiXCR. Of fewer than 300,000 distinct CDR3 sequences in the sample, just under 8% are singletons; the top ten hold 1.2%. Sample: whole blood, taken in connection with sensitization to the hapten diphenylcyclopropenone (DPC). These receptors came from a man between 18 and 29 years old with alopecia areata. Some clones in this sample may be carry-over from other donors' samples. CDR3s include the opening cysteine and the closing phenylalanine or tryptophan. The D gene is left open where the match is weak. Where a row states a size, it is once, few, many or the class of an expanded clone; other rows omit it.

d_gene: -; v_gene: TRBV29-1; abundance: -; j_gene: TRBJ1-1; CDR3aa: CSVGQGGTEAFF; CDR3nt: TGCAGCGTTGGTCAGGGTGGCACTGAAGCTTTCTTT
d_gene: -; v_gene: TRBV11-1; abundance: many; j_gene: TRBJ2-7; CDR3aa: CASSLVAGRNEQYF; CDR3nt: TGTGCCAGCAGCTTAGTTGCTGGCCGGAACGAGCAGTACTTC
d_gene: -; v_gene: TRBV12-3/TRBV12-4; abundance: many; j_gene: TRBJ1-2; CDR3aa: CASSSQQVYYGYTF; CDR3nt: TGTGCCAGCAGTTCGCAACAGGTCTACTATGGCTACACCTTC
d_gene: -; v_gene: TRBV6-5; abundance: few; j_gene: TRBJ1-1; CDR3aa: CASSLWDGRLNTEAFF; CDR3nt: TGTGCCAGCAGCCTCTGGGACGGCAGATTGAACACTGAAGCTTTCTTT
d_gene: -; v_gene: TRBV7-2; abundance: many; j_gene: TRBJ2-3; CDR3aa: CASSAPGPRADTQYF; CDR3nt: TGTGCCAGCAGCGCACCGGGGCCCCGAGCAGATACGCAGTATTTT
d_gene: -; v_gene: TRBV10-3; abundance: -; j_gene: TRBJ2-1; CDR3aa: CAISDLASDRYNEQFF; CDR3nt: TGTGCCATCAGTGACTTAGCGAGCGACAGATACAATGAGCAGTTCTTC
d_gene: -; v_gene: TRBV6-2/TRBV6-3; abundance: few; j_gene: TRBJ2-3; CDR3aa: CASSLYPDTQYF; CDR3nt: TGTGCCAGCAGCCTGTACCCAGATACGCAGTATTTT
d_gene: TRBD1; v_gene: TRBV28; abundance: many; j_gene: TRBJ2-4; CDR3aa: CASSSGGTGENIQYF; CDR3nt: TGTGCCAGCAGTTCCGGCGGGACAGGGGAAAACATTCAGTACTTC
d_gene: TRBD1; v_gene: TRBV3-1; abundance: few; j_gene: TRBJ1-4; CDR3aa: CASSQGLRDSNEKLFF; CDR3nt: TGTGCCAGCAGCCAAGGCTTACGGGACAGCAATGAAAAACTGTTTTTT
d_gene: -; v_gene: TRBV15; abundance: many; j_gene: TRBJ2-1; CDR3aa: CATSTLGNEQFF; CDR3nt: TGTGCCACCAGCACTCTAGGCAATGAGCAGTTCTTC
d_gene: -; v_gene: TRBV4-1; abundance: many; j_gene: TRBJ1-1; CDR3aa: CASRSIRDASGMAFF; CDR3nt: TGCGCCAGCAGGAGTATACGGGACGCCTCGGGTATGGCTTTCTTT
d_gene: TRBD1; v_gene: TRBV5-1; abundance: -; j_gene: TRBJ2-7; CDR3aa: CASSLVQGASYEQYF; CDR3nt: TGCGCCAGCAGCTTGGTACAGGGGGCTTCCTACGAGCAGTACTTC
d_gene: TRBD1; v_gene: TRBV24-1; abundance: -; j_gene: TRBJ2-1; CDR3aa: CATSDSRWDRGYNEQFF; CDR3nt: TGTGCCACCAGTGATTCACGCTGGGACAGGGGCTACAATGAGCAGTTCTTC
d_gene: TRBD1; v_gene: TRBV7-9; abundance: -; j_gene: TRBJ1-6; CDR3aa: CASSPGQGLGSPLHF; CDR3nt: TGTGCCAGCAGCCCCGGACAGGGTTTAGGATCACCCCTCCACTTT
d_gene: -; v_gene: TRBV3-1; abundance: few; j_gene: TRBJ1-1; CDR3aa: CASSLRQEAFF; CDR3nt: TGTGCCAGCAGCTTACGACAGGAAGCTTTCTTT
d_gene: -; v_gene: TRBV5-4; abundance: few; j_gene: TRBJ2-3; CDR3aa: CASSFGGRFKDTQYF; CDR3nt: TGTGCCAGCAGCTTCGGGGGCCGCTTCAAAGATACGCAGTATTTT
d_gene: -; v_gene: TRBV20-1; abundance: few; j_gene: TRBJ2-3; CDR3aa: CSAISRASSTDTQYF; CDR3nt: TGCAGTGCCATTAGCCGGGCATCTAGCACAGATACGCAGTATTTT
d_gene: TRBD2; v_gene: TRBV27; abundance: few; j_gene: TRBJ2-5; CDR3aa: CASSLLAGGSGETQYF; CDR3nt: TGTGCCAGCAGTTTACTAGCGGGGGGATCAGGAGAGACCCAGTACTTC
d_gene: TRBD1; v_gene: TRBV19; abundance: -; j_gene: TRBJ2-2; CDR3aa: CASSKRQGGITGELFF; CDR3nt: TGTGCCAGTAGTAAGAGACAGGGGGGTATCACCGGGGAGCTGTTTTTT
d_gene: -; v_gene: TRBV28; abundance: few; j_gene: TRBJ1-1; CDR3aa: CASIRQINTEAFF; CDR3nt: TGTGCCAGCATTCGACAGATCAACACTGAAGCTTTCTTT
d_gene: -; v_gene: TRBV12-3/TRBV12-4; abundance: -; j_gene: TRBJ2-2; CDR3aa: CASRPSRVRAGELFF; CDR3nt: TGTGCCAGCAGGCCCAGTCGGGTACGGGCCGGGGAGCTGTTTTTT
d_gene: -; v_gene: TRBV7-9; abundance: -; j_gene: TRBJ1-1; CDR3aa: CASSSRITEAFF; CDR3nt: TGTGCCAGCAGCTCCCGAATCACTGAAGCTTTCTTT
d_gene: -; v_gene: TRBV7-9; abundance: few; j_gene: TRBJ2-7; CDR3aa: CASSLNQLYSYEQYF; CDR3nt: TGTGCCAGCAGCTTAAACCAGTTATACTCCTACGAGCAGTACTTC
d_gene: -; v_gene: TRBV27; abundance: many; j_gene: TRBJ1-5; CDR3aa: CASSANGRGRNQPQHF; CDR3nt: TGTGCCAGCAGTGCGAACGGAAGGGGACGAAATCAGCCCCAGCATTTT
d_gene: TRBD2; v_gene: TRBV5-5; abundance: many; j_gene: TRBJ2-1; CDR3aa: CASSPLAGGVNEQFF; CDR3nt: TGTGCCAGCAGCCCCCTTGCGGGGGGGGTCAATGAGCAGTTCTTC
d_gene: -; v_gene: TRBV27; abundance: -; j_gene: TRBJ2-4; CDR3aa: CASSSGVAYIQYF; CDR3nt: TGTGCCAGCAGTTCTGGGGTGGCGTACATTCAGTACTTC
d_gene: -; v_gene: TRBV6-5; abundance: -; j_gene: TRBJ1-5; CDR3aa: CASSQQDRNQPQHF; CDR3nt: TGTGCCAGCAGTCAACAGGACCGCAATCAGCCCCAGCATTTT
d_gene: -; v_gene: TRBV4-3; abundance: few; j_gene: TRBJ1-1; CDR3aa: CASSQEPGRGGTAFF; CDR3nt: TGCGCCAGCAGCCAAGAGCCGGGCAGGGGAGGTACAGCTTTCTTT
d_gene: -; v_gene: TRBV21-1; abundance: few; j_gene: TRBJ2-6; CDR3aa: CATIVHSGANVLTF; CDR3nt: TGTGCCACCATCGTCCACTCTGGGGCCAACGTCCTGACTTTC
d_gene: -; v_gene: TRBV12-3/TRBV12-4; abundance: few; j_gene: TRBJ2-7; CDR3aa: CASCGHPSYEQYF; CDR3nt: TGTGCCAGCTGCGGACACCCATCCTACGAGCAGTACTTC
d_gene: -; v_gene: TRBV20-1; abundance: many; j_gene: TRBJ2-5; CDR3aa: CSAGSQETQYF; CDR3nt: TGCAGTGCCGGGTCACAAGAGACCCAGTACTTC
d_gene: -; v_gene: TRBV5-1; abundance: -; j_gene: TRBJ2-1; CDR3aa: CVSSKRASNEQFF; CDR3nt: TGCGTCAGCAGCAAGAGGGCCAGCAATGAGCAGTTCTTC
d_gene: TRBD1; v_gene: TRBV2; abundance: -; j_gene: TRBJ2-6; CDR3aa: CATSERQGWSLGANVLTF; CDR3nt: TGTGCCACTTCCGAAAGACAGGGGTGGTCGCTTGGGGCCAACGTCCTGACTTTC
d_gene: TRBD1; v_gene: TRBV28; abundance: -; j_gene: TRBJ2-7; CDR3aa: CASSFPGTGSYEQYF; CDR3nt: TGTGCCAGCAGTTTTCCGGGGACAGGGAGCTACGAGCAGTACTTC
d_gene: -; v_gene: TRBV7-2; abundance: many; j_gene: TRBJ1-2; CDR3aa: CASSFSQIGYTF; CDR3nt: TGTGCCAGCAGCTTTTCCCAGATCGGCTACACCTTC
d_gene: -; v_gene: TRBV20-1; abundance: few; j_gene: TRBJ2-4; CDR3aa: CSARAPTVAQNIQYF; CDR3nt: TGCAGTGCTAGAGCCCCGACAGTGGCCCAAAACATTCAGTACTTC
d_gene: -; v_gene: TRBV9; abundance: few; j_gene: TRBJ2-1; CDR3aa: CASSPTRAEGNEQFF; CDR3nt: TGTGCCAGCAGCCCCACCCGGGCGGAGGGGAATGAGCAGTTCTTC
d_gene: TRBD2; v_gene: TRBV4-3; abundance: few; j_gene: TRBJ2-5; CDR3aa: CASSQELAEETQYF; CDR3nt: TGCGCCAGCAGCCAGGAACTAGCGGAAGAGACCCAGTACTTC
d_gene: TRBD2; v_gene: TRBV7-2; abundance: many; j_gene: TRBJ2-3; CDR3aa: CASSFKASGGTDTQYF; CDR3nt: TGTGCCAGCAGCTTCAAAGCTAGCGGGGGCACAGATACGCAGTATTTT
d_gene: TRBD2; v_gene: TRBV9; abundance: few; j_gene: TRBJ2-1; CDR3aa: CASSVATRGAANEQFF; CDR3nt: TGTGCCAGCAGCGTAGCTACGCGGGGGGCGGCCAATGAGCAGTTCTTC
d_gene: -; v_gene: TRBV6-2/TRBV6-3; abundance: many; j_gene: TRBJ1-5; CDR3aa: CASSPDGVQNQPQHF; CDR3nt: TGTGCCAGCAGTCCCGACGGAGTACAAAATCAGCCCCAGCATTTT
d_gene: TRBD1; v_gene: TRBV25-1; abundance: -; j_gene: TRBJ1-1; CDR3aa: CASSEWDRLNTEAFF; CDR3nt: TGTGCCAGCAGTGAGTGGGACAGATTGAACACTGAAGCTTTCTTT
d_gene: -; v_gene: TRBV12-3/TRBV12-4; abundance: -; j_gene: TRBJ1-1; CDR3aa: CASSFLGRGMNTEAFF; CDR3nt: TGTGCCAGCAGTTTTCTCGGTCGGGGGATGAACACTGAAGCTTTCTTT
d_gene: -; v_gene: TRBV5-1; abundance: many; j_gene: TRBJ1-3; CDR3aa: CASSPGPPSGNTIYF; CDR3nt: TGCGCCAGCAGCCCGGGACCTCCTTCTGGAAACACCATATATTTT
d_gene: TRBD1; v_gene: TRBV29-1; abundance: few; j_gene: TRBJ1-3; CDR3aa: CSVATGTGYVSGNTIYF; CDR3nt: TGCAGCGTTGCTACCGGGACAGGTTATGTCTCTGGAAACACCATATATTTT
d_gene: -; v_gene: TRBV12-3/TRBV12-4; abundance: few; j_gene: TRBJ2-1; CDR3aa: CASSLSRSGINEQFF; CDR3nt: TGTGCCAGCAGTTTAAGCCGCAGTGGTATCAATGAGCAGTTCTTC
d_gene: -; v_gene: TRBV5-6; abundance: few; j_gene: TRBJ1-5; CDR3aa: CASSTGFNQPQHF; CDR3nt: TGTGCCAGCAGCACAGGTTTCAATCAGCCCCAGCATTTT
d_gene: -; v_gene: TRBV5-1; abundance: few; j_gene: TRBJ1-5; CDR3aa: CASSVGIGNQPQHF; CDR3nt: TGCGCCAGCAGCGTGGGGATAGGGAATCAGCCCCAGCATTTT
d_gene: TRBD1; v_gene: TRBV9; abundance: few; j_gene: TRBJ2-7; CDR3aa: CASSVVPLGTGEQYF; CDR3nt: TGTGCCAGCAGCGTCGTTCCCTTAGGGACAGGCGAGCAGTACTTC
d_gene: -; v_gene: TRBV3-1; abundance: -; j_gene: TRBJ1-5; CDR3aa: CASSRGLFNQPQHF; CDR3nt: TGTGCCAGCAGCCGAGGACTGTTCAATCAGCCCCAGCATTTT
d_gene: -; v_gene: TRBV29-1; abundance: -; j_gene: TRBJ2-3; CDR3aa: CSASRGGPDTQYF; CDR3nt: TGCAGCGCCAGTAGGGGGGGCCCAGATACGCAGTATTTT
d_gene: TRBD1; v_gene: TRBV6-2/TRBV6-3; abundance: few; j_gene: TRBJ1-5; CDR3aa: CASSRQGIRNQPQHF; CDR3nt: TGTGCCAGCAGCCGACAGGGGATTCGGAATCAGCCCCAGCATTTT
d_gene: -; v_gene: TRBV28; abundance: many; j_gene: TRBJ2-5; CDR3aa: CASSLRPRAQETQYF; CDR3nt: TGTGCCAGCAGTTTACGACCCAGGGCCCAAGAGACCCAGTACTTC
d_gene: TRBD1; v_gene: TRBV5-4; abundance: few; j_gene: TRBJ2-6; CDR3aa: CASSSPGQGLSGANVLTF; CDR3nt: TGTGCCAGCAGCTCTCCGGGACAGGGCCTCTCTGGGGCCAACGTCCTGACTTTC
d_gene: -; v_gene: TRBV7-3; abundance: -; j_gene: TRBJ1-5; CDR3aa: CASSLKTDSNQPQHF; CDR3nt: TGTGCCAGCAGCTTAAAGACAGATAGCAATCAGCCCCAGCATTTT